Presented here are 15 T cell receptor beta chains from one specimen sequenced in a study of cytomegalovirus exposure and HLA in healthy donors. Sequenced by immunoSEQ multiplex PCR; TCRdb stores in-frame clones only, minus some. The sample holds under 85,000 clones, 94% seen once. Sequencing used PBMCs. The receptors here all came from a woman under 30 in good health and CMV-seronegative.

This chain uses TRBV10-3 with TRBJ2-7; perhaps TRBD1 as D (6 bases). Trimming stripped 8 bases from V and 3 bases from J, with 8 bases between. The V gene's germline CDR1 is ENHRY and CDR2 SYGVKD. CDR3 length equals 11 residues. CDR3 DNA sequence: TGTGCCATCCAGGACAGCTACGAGCAGTACTTC. This codes for CAIQDSYEQYF.

The V and J genes are TRBV29-1 and TRBJ2-7; 9 bases agree with TRBD2. The CDR3 is 13 residues long. Germline trimming cut 6 bases from V and 3 bases from J; bases unmatched to any gene: 6. Per germline, CDR1 SQVTM and CDR2 ANQGSEA. The CDR3 region is CSVRLAEDYEQYF. The CDR3 DNA reads TGCAGCGTCCGACTAGCGGAAGACTACGAGCAGTACTTC.

The rearrangement links TRBV6-5 to TRBJ1-1; 10 bases align to TRBD1. Germline V gives CDR1 MNHEY, CDR2 SVGAGI. Trimming took 7 bases from V and 5 from J; bases not matched to a gene: 10. This CDR3 comprises 15 residues. This chain's CDR3 is CASTNAGTGATEAFF. CDR3 nucleotides: TGTGCCAGCACCAACGCCGGGACAGGGGCGACTGAAGCTTTCTTT.

Remarks on this clone: An end of the junction differs from the germline gene, which may be a read error. The gene calls are TRBV2 and TRBJ2-4; 9 nucleotides line up with TRBD2. The length of the CDR3 is 12 residues. From germline, CDR1 is SNHLY and CDR2 FYNNEI. This CDR3 reads CASSENGGRAVF. The DNA of the CDR3 is TGTGCCAGCAGTGAAAATGGCGGGAGGGCCGTCTTC.

The rearrangement joins TRBV28 to TRBJ2-5; 7 bases are a match to TRBD1. The CDR3 is 16 residues long. V lost 1 base and J lost 5; bases outside the gene matches: 10. The germline V gene encodes CDR1 MDHEN and CDR2 SYDVKM. The CDR3 region is CASSLFLGGPDETQYF. The CDR3 bases are TGTGCCAGCAGTTTATTTTTAGGGGGCCCGGACGAGACCCAGTACTTC.

The V call is TRBV19, the J call TRBJ1-5, with D hard to call. The CDR3 length is 13 residues. V lost 3 bases and J 6 bases, leaving 9 bases between the germline ends. In germline, CDR1 is LNHDA, CDR2 SQIVND (reference sequence). The CDR3 coding sequence is TGTGCCAGTAGTATTGCGGCGCGTCAGCCCCAGCATTTT. Translated, it gives CASSIAARQPQHF.

CDR3 protein: CAIQNGNQPQHF. For the CDR3, the DNA is TGTGCCATCCAGAATGGCAATCAGCCCCAGCATTTT. The chain recombines TRBV10-3 with TRBJ1-5; D gene ambiguous. V lost 8 bases and J 2 bases, leaving 7 bases between the germline ends. The CDR3 is 12 amino acids. Germline V gives CDR1 ENHRY, CDR2 SYGVKD.

This chain joins TRBV7-6 and TRBJ2-2; no definite D call. Germline CDR1 SGHVS, CDR2 FNYEAQ. CDR3 length: 14 amino acids. V was pared by 0 bases and J by 8 bases, with 10 bases between. CDR3 sequence: CASSLAVGSGELFF. The DNA of the CDR3 is TGTGCCAGCAGCTTAGCGGTGGGCTCTGGGGAGCTGTTTTTT.

The genes are TRBV9 and TRBJ1-5; D may be TRBD1 (6 bases). Germline loops: CDR1 SGDLS, CDR2 YYNGEE. This CDR3 has 16 residues. V lost 4 bases and J 5 bases, leaving 19 bases between the germline ends. The CDR3 protein is CASSSRTGLNYQPQHF. CDR3 DNA: TGTGCCAGCAGCTCCCGAACAGGGTTAAATTATCAGCCCCAGCATTTT.

The chain links TRBV19 to TRBJ2-2, with 12 bases identical to TRBD2. CDR1 LNHDA and CDR2 SQIVND come from the germline V gene (reference sequence). V was pared by 6 bases and J by 3 bases, with 8 bases of the junction left unmatched. The CDR3 is 17 residues long. CDR3 nucleotides: TGTGCCAGTAGCAGACTAGCGGGAGTGAAGGACACCGGGGAGCTGTTTTTT. It specifies CASSRLAGVKDTGELFF.

The rearrangement links TRBV6-5 to TRBJ1-2, with a weak D call TRBD1 (5 bases). Germline assignment: CDR1 MNHEY and CDR2 SVGAGI. There are 13 residues in the CDR3. V lost 6 bases and J lost 2, with 10 bases in between. This chain's CDR3 is CASRMTENYGYTF. CDR3 DNA sequence: TGTGCCAGCAGAATGACAGAGAACTATGGCTACACCTTC.

A single count supports this clone. V and J are TRBV10-2 and TRBJ2-3, with TRBD1 as a possible D gene (6 bases). The germline V gene has CDR1 WSHSY and CDR2 SAAADI. Trimming left V 0 bases short and J 6 bases short, with 13 bases between. The CDR3 sequence is 15 residues long. CDR3 nucleotides: TGCGCCAGCAGTGAGTCGGGCACAGGGATGGATACGCAGTATTTT. Translating it yields CASSESGTGMDTQYF.

This chain links TRBV9 with TRBJ2-7, with 14 bases matching TRBD2. Trimming at V came to 0 bases and at J to 4 bases, leaving 3 bases not matched to a gene. Germline assignment: CDR1 SGDLS and CDR2 YYNGEE. This CDR3 comprises 16 residues. CDR3 protein: CASSVGTSGRKYEQYF. The CDR3 DNA sequence: TGTGCCAGCAGCGTAGGGACTAGCGGGAGGAAGTACGAGCAGTACTTC. Full variable domain (outside the CDR3, taken from reference TRBV9 and TRBJ2-7): DSGVTQTPKHLITATGQRVTLRCSPRSGDLSVYWYQQSLDQGLQFLIQYYNGEERAKGNILERFSAQQFPDLHSELNLSSLELGDSALYFCASSVGTSGRKYEQYFGPGTRLTVT.

CDR3 sequence reads: CASIPTLDRPNTEAFF. In nucleotides, the CDR3 is TGTGCCAGCATCCCAACCTTAGACAGACCGAACACTGAAGCTTTCTTT. The gene calls are TRBV7-6 and TRBJ1-1; perhaps TRBD1 as D (5 bases). The CDR3 covers 16 residues. The germline gives CDR1 SGHVS, CDR2 FNYEAQ. V gave up 7 bases and J gave up 1 base, with 19 bases separating them. Full variable domain (missing parts from reference TRBV7-6 and TRBJ1-1): GAGVSQSPRYKVTKRGQDVALRCDPISGHVSLYWYRQALGQGPEFLTYFNYEAQQDKSGLPNDRFSAERPEGSISTLTIQRTEQRDSAMYRCASIPTLDRPNTEAFFGQGTRLTVV.

The V gene is TRBV6-1, the J gene TRBJ2-7; TRBD1 is a possible D gene (6 bases). Trimming left V 2 bases short and J 6 bases short, with 14 bases between. This CDR3 comprises 14 residues. CDR1 MNHNS and CDR2 SASEGT come from the germline V gene. The CDR3 loop reads CASSEKAGESEQYF. CDR3 bases: TGTGCCAGCAGTGAAAAAGCAGGGGAATCCGAGCAGTACTTC.